The 32 T cell receptor beta chains listed next were all sequenced from one sample in a study of T cell changes during pregnancy in multiple sclerosis. The assay was immunoSEQ multiplex PCR, and TCRdb's table has in-frame clones only and misses some. The sample lists over 50,000 clones, 88% occurring once. This sample comprised peripheral blood, obtained in the first trimester of pregnancy. The receptor set was obtained from a female donor with multiple sclerosis, enrolled in a pregnancy study.

Only one count was recorded for this clone. The gene calls are TRBV29-1 and TRBJ2-3; D may be TRBD1 (8 bases). V was cut by 1 base and J by 1 base, with 15 bases left in between. Germline values: CDR1 SQVTM, CDR2 ANQGSEA. The CDR3 length is 16 residues. The CDR3 nucleotides read TGCAGCGTTGAAGCTATACAGGGGGGGCGCACAGATACGCAGTATTTT. It is translated as CSVEAIQGGRTDTQYF.

The chain joins TRBV10-1 to TRBJ2-7, with D unresolved. Germline assignment: CDR1 WNHNN and CDR2 SYGVQD (reference sequence). V lost 2 bases to trimming and J lost 4 bases, with 12 bases between them. This CDR3 has 14 residues. The CDR3: CASSEVAVDYEQYF. As DNA, the CDR3 is TGCGCCAGCAGTGAGGTGGCGGTCGATTACGAGCAGTACTTC.

The V gene is TRBV19, the J gene TRBJ2-2, with 8 nucleotides matching TRBD1. Germline CDR1 is LNHDA and CDR2 is SQIVND (reference sequence). This CDR3 is 15 amino acids long. V lost 2 bases to trimming and J lost 5 bases; unmatched junction nucleotides: 4. CDR3 sequence: CASSIQGAETGELFF. The CDR3 DNA reads as TGTGCCAGTAGTATACAGGGGGCAGAAACCGGGGAGCTGTTTTTT. Full variable domain (remainder filled in from reference TRBV19 and TRBJ2-2): DGGITQSPKYLFRKEGQNVTLSCEQNLNHDAMYWYRQDPGQGLRLIYYSQIVNDFQKGDIAEGYSVSREKKESFPLTVTSAQKNPTAFYLCASSIQGAETGELFFGEGSRLTVL.

The chain is built from TRBV2 and TRBJ2-7, with 9 bases matching TRBD2. Trimming at V came to 0 bases and at J to 4 bases, leaving 10 bases not matched to a gene. The CDR3 extends over 17 amino acids. Germline-derived CDR1 and CDR2 are SNHLY and FYNNEI. This chain's CDR3 is CASSEAQVAGVKYEQYF. CDR3 DNA: TGTGCCAGCAGTGAAGCGCAGGTAGCGGGAGTAAAATACGAGCAGTACTTC.

The J gene is TRBJ1-5, the V gene TRBV27, with 7 bases matching TRBD1. Trimming removed 6 bases from V and 0 bases from J; junction bases left unmatched: 8. Germline values: CDR1 MNHEY, CDR2 SMNVEV (reference sequence). CDR3 size: 16 residues. The CDR3 region is CASSQKTGYSNQPQHF. The CDR3 DNA follows: TGTGCCAGCAGCCAAAAGACAGGGTATAGCAATCAGCCCCAGCATTTT.

The chain couples TRBV18 to TRBJ1-5; TRBD1 agrees at 9 bases. There are 15 residues in the CDR3. V was pared by 3 bases and J by 3 bases, with 3 bases of the junction left unmatched. Germline V gene data show CDR1 as KGHSH and CDR2 as LQKENI. DNA of the CDR3: TGTGCCAGCTCACCCGGGACAGGGCTCAATCAGCCCCAGCATTTT. Residues: CASSPGTGLNQPQHF.

This rearrangement joins TRBV5-1 to TRBJ1-2, with D uncertain. Germline V CDR1 and CDR2: SGHRS, YFSETQ. The germline V and J ends were trimmed by 1 base and 6 bases, with 16 bases remaining between them. This CDR3 is 15 amino acids long. CDR3 sequence reads: CASSLIGTVGNGYTF. For the CDR3, the DNA is TGCGCCAGCAGCTTGATAGGTACGGTGGGCAATGGCTACACCTTC.

The rearrangement links TRBV7-2 to TRBJ2-5, with D possibly being TRBD1 (5 bases). Trimming stripped 4 bases from V and 1 base from J, with 19 bases between. CDR1 and CDR2 (germline): SGHTA, FQGNSA. The CDR3 spans 17 residues. CDR3 sequence (DNA): TGTGCCAGCAGCTCGCCTCCAGGATTTAGGGGCCAAGAGACCCAGTACTTC. It specifies CASSSPPGFRGQETQYF.

The chain joins TRBV25-1 to TRBJ1-1; D gene uncertain. The V and J ends lost 5 bases and 2 bases respectively, with 9 bases between them. This CDR3 region has 13 residues. Germline V lookup: CDR1 MGHDK, CDR2 SYGVNS. CDR3 DNA sequence: TGTGCCAGCAGTCATAGTGGTAACACTGAAGCTTTCTTT. Translation: CASSHSGNTEAFF. The full variable domain, its missing parts supplied by reference TRBV25-1 and TRBJ1-1, is EADIYQTPRYLVIGTGKKITLECSQTMGHDKMYWYQQDPGMELHLIHYSYGVNSTEKGDLSSESTVSRIRTEHFPLTLESARPSHTSQYLCASSHSGNTEAFFGQGTRLTVV.

The V call is TRBV30, the J call TRBJ1-2, with no clear D. The CDR3 has 15 amino acids. Deletions cut 3 bases from V and 8 bases from J, with 22 bases between. CDR1 is GTSNPN, CDR2 SVGIG, per germline (reference sequence). CDR3 in amino acids: CAWRRLAAAEHGYTF. The CDR3 DNA follows: TGTGCCTGGAGGCGATTGGCGGCAGCCGAACACGGCTACACCTTC. Full variable domain (rest looked up from reference TRBV30 and TRBJ1-2): SQTIHQWPATLVQPVGSPLSLECTVEGTSNPNLYWYRQAAGRGLQLLFYSVGIGQISSEVPQNLSASRPQDRQFILSSKKLLLSDSGFYLCAWRRLAAAEHGYTFGSGTRLTVV.

This clone has just a few counts. The chain has TRBV19 and TRBJ2-3; 13 bases are shared with TRBD2. CDR3 size: 15 residues. The J segment lost 3 bases and the V segment lost 5 bases, leaving 2 bases of the junction unmatched. The V gene's germline CDR1 is LNHDA and CDR2 SQIVND (reference sequence). The CDR3 sequence: CASSSGLAGTDTQYF. In DNA, the CDR3 is TGTGCCAGTAGTTCGGGACTAGCGGGAACAGATACGCAGTATTTT.

This chain uses TRBV5-1 with TRBJ2-3, with D maybe TRBD2 (6 bases). Trimming left V 5 bases short and J 1 base short, with 23 bases between. Germline CDR1 SGHRS, CDR2 YFSETQ. CDR3 length: 18 residues. The CDR3: CASSLFRQGGGGTDTQYF. In nucleotides, the CDR3 is TGCGCCAGCAGTCTATTCCGTCAGGGAGGAGGGGGCACAGATACGCAGTATTTT.

This chain connects TRBV21-1 to TRBJ1-1; no check of the table's D call, TRBD1, against the DNA was made. TRBV21-1 is recorded as a pseudogene. The CDR3 covers 16 residues. The chain's CDR3 is CASSKHRSGPDTEAFF. The CDR3 region has the DNA TGTGCCAGCAGCAAACATCGTTCAGGTCCGGACACTGAAGCTTTCTTT.

V gene TRBV5-1 combines with J gene TRBJ2-5, with TRBD1 matching 11 bases. V gave up 0 bases and J gave up 2 bases; unmatched junction bases: 0. The CDR3 runs to 15 residues. Per the germline V gene, CDR1 is SGHRS and CDR2 is YFSETQ. CDR3 sequence (DNA): TGCGCCAGCAGCTTGGGGGACAGGGGGCAAGAGACCCAGTACTTC. It is translated as CASSLGDRGQETQYF. Looking up the rest from reference TRBV5-1 and TRBJ2-5 gives the full variable domain: KAGVTQTPRYLIKTRGQQVTLSCSPISGHRSVSWYQQTPGQGLQFLFEYFSETQRNKGNFPGRFSGRQFSNSRSEMNVSTLELGDSALYLCASSLGDRGQETQYFGPGTRLLVL.

The CDR3 sequence: CASSSQFPGFAEAFF. The CDR3 DNA reads TGTGCCAGCAGCTCCCAATTCCCGGGGTTCGCTGAAGCTTTCTTT. This sequence joins TRBV9 and TRBJ1-1; D is unresolved. Deletions cut 4 bases from V and 6 bases from J, with 19 bases between. This CDR3 contains 15 residues. CDR1 and CDR2 from the germline V gene are SGDLS and YYNGEE.

The V and J genes are TRBV27 and TRBJ2-7; 12 bases line up with TRBD2. The CDR3 contains 16 residues. CDR1 is MNHEY, CDR2 SMNVEV, per germline (reference sequence). The J segment lost 0 bases and the V segment lost 5 bases, leaving 5 bases of the junction unmatched. CDR3 bases: TGTGCCAGCAGTCTGACTAGCGGGGGCAGCTCCTACGAGCAGTACTTC. Translation: CASSLTSGGSSYEQYF.

V is TRBV29-1 and J is TRBJ2-3; D is perhaps TRBD2 (5 bases). The CDR3 length is 13 residues. CDR1 is SQVTM and CDR2 is ANQGSEA in the germline V gene. With 2 bases removed from V and 0 bases from J, the gap between germline ends came to 6 bases. The CDR3 loop is CSVESGSTDTQYF. CDR3 coding DNA: TGCAGCGTTGAATCGGGGAGCACAGATACGCAGTATTTT.

The chain combines TRBV10-2 with TRBJ2-3; maybe TRBD2 (6 bases). Germline CDR1 reads WSHSY; CDR2 reads SAAADI. V was clipped by 10 bases and J by 6 bases, with 20 bases between them. The CDR3 covers 14 residues. CDR3 nucleotides: TGCGCCACCAAAGGCTGGGGGGTCGCGGATACGCAGTATTTT. Amino acids: CATKGWGVADTQYF.

The rearrangement uses TRBV18 and TRBJ1-5; D might be TRBD1 (5 bases). Germline values: CDR1 KGHSH, CDR2 LQKENI. V lost 3 bases and J lost 0, with 12 bases in between. This CDR3 has 16 residues. The CDR3 spells CASSPPGGASNQPQHF. The DNA for the CDR3 is TGTGCCAGCTCACCTCCTGGAGGGGCTAGCAATCAGCCCCAGCATTTT.

J is TRBJ1-1 and V is TRBV18; D unresolved. Looked up from germline, CDR1 is KGHSH and CDR2 is LQKENI. The CDR3 spans 13 residues. Trimming removed 3 bases from V and 3 bases from J, with 8 bases in between. This CDR3 is CASSPGVDTEAFF. CDR3 DNA: TGTGCCAGCTCACCCGGGGTGGACACTGAAGCTTTCTTT.

This clone is labeled as medium-sized. This specimen includes other DNA sequences encoding the same CDR3. The chain joins TRBV5-1 to TRBJ2-7; tentative D call: TRBD1 (6 bases). The CDR3 totals 14 residues. V was clipped by 1 base and J by 3 bases, with 11 bases between them. Germline-derived CDR1 and CDR2 are SGHRS and YFSETQ. CDR3 sequence: CASSLSQGFYEQYF. The CDR3 DNA reads as TGCGCCAGCAGCTTGTCACAGGGATTCTACGAGCAGTACTTC.

The chain employs TRBV19 and TRBJ2-7; maybe TRBD2 (6 bases). CDR1 LNHDA and CDR2 SQIVND come from the germline V gene (reference sequence). V lost 4 bases and J lost 2, with 12 bases in between. CDR3 length equals 14 residues. The CDR3 loop reads CASSTGTFTYEQYF. As DNA, the CDR3 is TGTGCCAGTAGTACCGGGACTTTCACCTACGAGCAGTACTTC.

A single count supports this clone. This sequence joins TRBV10-2 and TRBJ2-7, with TRBD1 matching 12 bases. From germline, CDR1 is WSHSY and CDR2 SAAADI. The length of the CDR3 is 15 residues. After removal of 8 bases from V and 9 bases from J, the junction contained 14 bases not matched to a gene. The CDR3 region has the DNA TGCGCCAGCCTAATAGGGACAGGGGGCGGGAGGTTGCAGTACTTC. Translation gives CASLIGTGGGRLQYF.

The rearrangement joins TRBV5-5 to TRBJ1-1; 8 bases fit TRBD1. The germline V gene has CDR1 SGHKS and CDR2 YYEKEE (reference sequence). The CDR3 is made up of 14 amino acids. The J segment lost 1 base and the V segment lost 2 bases, leaving 1 base of the junction unmatched. The CDR3 DNA reads TGTGCCAGCAGCTTTGACAGGGGGAACACTGAAGCTTTCTTT. Translated: CASSFDRGNTEAFF.

This chain links TRBV29-1 with TRBJ2-3; D gene unclear. Trimming removed 4 bases from V and 1 base from J, with 3 bases in between. This CDR3 contains 11 residues. CDR1 and CDR2 from the germline V gene are SQVTM and ANQGSEA. CDR3 nucleotide sequence: TGCAGCGTTGGAGGCACAGATACGCAGTATTTT. It translates to CSVGGTDTQYF.

This clone was observed once. This sequence joins TRBV28 and TRBJ1-2; D might be TRBD1 (6 bases). V lost 8 bases and J lost 3, with 13 bases in between. The germline V gene encodes CDR1 MDHEN and CDR2 SYDVKM. This CDR3 has 13 amino acids. In nucleotides, the CDR3 is TGTGCCAGCGATTCTACAGGGCACTATGGCTACACCTTC. It specifies CASDSTGHYGYTF.

The chain couples TRBV5-1 to TRBJ1-4; D remains ambiguous. With 0 bases removed from V and 5 bases from J, the gap between germline ends came to 5 bases. Looked up from germline, CDR1 is SGHRS and CDR2 is YFSETQ. CDR3 size: 13 residues. CDR3 region: CASSLEHNEKLFF. The DNA for the CDR3 is TGCGCCAGCAGCTTGGAACACAATGAAAAACTGTTTTTT.

The genes are TRBV18 and TRBJ1-1, with TRBD1 as a possible D gene (5 bases). The CDR3 runs 14 residues. CDR1 and CDR2 from the germline V gene are KGHSH and LQKENI. The germline V and J ends were trimmed by 5 bases and 1 base, with 11 bases remaining between them. In DNA form, the CDR3 reads TGTGCCAGCTCAAGCCTCGGGGGGAACACTGAAGCTTTCTTT. As protein: CASSSLGGNTEAFF.

The chain employs TRBV6-5 and TRBJ1-2; D is perhaps TRBD1 (5 bases). Germline V gene lookup returns CDR1 MNHEY and CDR2 SVGAGI. This CDR3 is built from 13 residues. V gave up 4 bases and J gave up 6 bases, with 12 bases separating them. In nucleotides, the CDR3 is TGTGCCAGCAGTTTGGAGCAGGGTAATGGCTACACCTTC. This sequence encodes CASSLEQGNGYTF.

The genes are TRBV29-1 and TRBJ2-1, with 13 bases lining up with TRBD2. V lost 7 bases, J lost 8 bases, and 14 bases stayed unmatched. CDR1 and CDR2 from the germline V gene are SQVTM and ANQGSEA. The CDR3 loop spans 16 amino acids. The CDR3 here is CSGWTSGSPGSDEQFF. The DNA of the CDR3 is TGCAGCGGATGGACTAGCGGGAGCCCGGGGTCAGATGAGCAGTTCTTC.

The chain employs TRBV11-2 and TRBJ2-7; a possible D gene is TRBD2 (5 bases). Germline assignment: CDR1 SGHAT and CDR2 FQNNGV. The CDR3 has 14 amino acids. Trimming pared 5 bases from V and 6 bases from J, leaving 17 bases between. The CDR3 region is CASSLRLIGFEQYF. The CDR3 DNA reads as TGTGCCAGCAGCCTGCGACTAATCGGATTCGAGCAGTACTTC.

This sequence joins TRBV27 and TRBJ1-1; D may be TRBD1 (5 bases). This CDR3 has 13 amino acids. V was trimmed by 4 bases and J by 6 bases, leaving 12 bases between them. Germline-derived CDR1 and CDR2 are MNHEY and SMNVEV (reference sequence). CDR3 bases: TGTGCCAGCAGTTCCCTCCGGGGGGCTGAAGCTTTCTTT. Residues: CASSSLRGAEAFF.